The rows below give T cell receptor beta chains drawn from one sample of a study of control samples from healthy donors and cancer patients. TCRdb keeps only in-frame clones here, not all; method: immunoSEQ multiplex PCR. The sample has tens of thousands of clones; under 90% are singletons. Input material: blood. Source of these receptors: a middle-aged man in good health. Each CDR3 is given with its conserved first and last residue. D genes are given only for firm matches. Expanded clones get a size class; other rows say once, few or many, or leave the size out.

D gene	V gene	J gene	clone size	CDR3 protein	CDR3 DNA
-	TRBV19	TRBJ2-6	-	CASSMSSLSSGANVLTF	TGTGCCAGTAGTATGTCGAGTCTAAGCTCTGGGGCCAACGTCCTGACTTTC
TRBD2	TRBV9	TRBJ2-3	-	CASSVSSGRTDTQYF	TGTGCCAGCAGCGTTAGTAGCGGGAGAACAGATACGCAGTATTTT
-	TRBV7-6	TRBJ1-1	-	CASSSQGRGPDTEAFF	TGTGCCAGCAGTTCACAGGGACGAGGACCTGACACTGAAGCTTTCTTT
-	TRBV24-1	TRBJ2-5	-	CATSDSGQTQETQYF	TGTGCCACCAGTGATTCGGGGCAGACCCAAGAGACCCAGTACTTC
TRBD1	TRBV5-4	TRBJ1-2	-	CASSTEQGLGYTF	TGTGCCAGCAGCACCGAACAGGGGCTTGGCTACACCTTC
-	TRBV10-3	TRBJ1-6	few	CAISESTENNSPLHF	TGTGCCATCAGTGAGTCGACGGAAAATAATTCACCCCTCCACTTT
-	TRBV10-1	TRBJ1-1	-	CASSVAAANTEAFF	TGCGCCAGCAGTGTTGCGGCAGCCAACACTGAAGCTTTCTTT
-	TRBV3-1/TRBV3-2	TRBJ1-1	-	CASSQAAQGGLNTEAFF	TGTGCCAGCAGCCAAGCCGCACAGGGCGGATTGAACACTGAAGCTTTCTTT
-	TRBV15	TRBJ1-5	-	CATSRDLGMNQPQHF	TGTGCCACCAGCAGAGATCTGGGAATGAATCAGCCCCAGCATTTT
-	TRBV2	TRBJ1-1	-	CASSEYRRTEAFF	TGTGCCAGCAGTGAATATCGACGGACTGAAGCTTTCTTT
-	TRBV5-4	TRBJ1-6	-	CASTLSPFGNNSPLHF	TGTGCCAGCACCCTCAGCCCGTTTGGGAATAATTCACCCCTCCACTTT
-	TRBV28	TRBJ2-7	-	CASRGTGNYEQYF	TGTGCCAGCAGAGGTACAGGGAACTACGAGCAGTACTTC
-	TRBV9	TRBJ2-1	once	CASSVGGTHNEQFF	TGTGCCAGCAGCGTAGGGGGGACACATAATGAGCAGTTCTTC
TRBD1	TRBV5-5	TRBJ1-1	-	CASSSRQGRTEAFF	TGTGCCAGCAGTTCGCGACAGGGGAGAACTGAAGCTTTCTTT
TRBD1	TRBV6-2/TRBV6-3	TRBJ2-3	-	CASSWDRARDTQYF	TGTGCCAGCAGTTGGGACAGGGCCCGAGATACGCAGTATTTT
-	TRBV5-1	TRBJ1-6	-	CASSSGRNYNSPLHF	TGCGCCAGCAGCTCGGGACGGAACTATAATTCACCCCTCCACTTT
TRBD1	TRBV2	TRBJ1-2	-	CASSADRGPYGYTF	TGTGCCAGCAGCGCCGACAGGGGACCCTATGGCTACACCTTC
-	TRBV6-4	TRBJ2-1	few	CASSEHPESHEQFF	TGTGCCAGCAGTGAACACCCGGAGTCCCATGAGCAGTTCTTC
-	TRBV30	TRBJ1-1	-	CAWSQDPNTEAFF	TGTGCCTGGAGTCAAGACCCTAACACTGAAGCTTTCTTT
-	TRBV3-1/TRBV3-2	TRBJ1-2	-	CASSQGVSRAGLRGYTF	TGTGCCAGCAGCCAAGGAGTATCTCGCGCAGGGCTACGTGGCTACACCTTC
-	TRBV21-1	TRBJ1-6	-	CASSNTGGRDSPLHF	TGTGCCAGCAGCAACACGGGAGGTCGGGATTCACCCCTCCACTTT